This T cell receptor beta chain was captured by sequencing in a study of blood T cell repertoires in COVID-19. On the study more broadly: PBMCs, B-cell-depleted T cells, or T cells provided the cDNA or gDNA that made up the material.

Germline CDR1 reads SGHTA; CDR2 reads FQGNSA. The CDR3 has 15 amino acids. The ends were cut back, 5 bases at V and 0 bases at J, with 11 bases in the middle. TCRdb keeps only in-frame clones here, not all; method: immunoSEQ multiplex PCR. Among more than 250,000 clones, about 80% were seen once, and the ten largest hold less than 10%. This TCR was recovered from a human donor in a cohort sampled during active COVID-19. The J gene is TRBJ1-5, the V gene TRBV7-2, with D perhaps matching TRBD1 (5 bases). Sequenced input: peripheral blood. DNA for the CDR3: TGTGCCAGCAGCCCCAAGGGGTTTAGCAATCAGCCCCAGCATTTT. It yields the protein CASSPKGFSNQPQHF.